A selection of T cell receptor beta chains follows, all from one sample in a study of cytomegalovirus exposure and HLA in healthy donors. Generated by immunoSEQ multiplex PCR, the TCRdb table keeps only in-frame clones and is missing some. The sample contains about 98,000 clones, about two thirds of which appear only once. The sample consisted of PBMCs. The receptors were sampled from a female donor in good health and CMV-seronegative. CDR3s include the opening cysteine and the closing phenylalanine or tryptophan. The order of the fields is D gene, J gene, V gene, clone size, CDR3 DNA, CDR3 protein. The D gene is left open where the match is weak. Rows may omit the clone size; those that give it use once, few, many or a size class.

d_gene: TRBD1
j_gene: TRBJ2-5
v_gene: TRBV6-5
abundance: few
CDR3nt: TGTGCCAGCAGTTACTCGGATGGACAGGGCGGAGAGACCCAGTACTTC
CDR3aa: CASSYSDGQGGETQYF

d_gene: NA
j_gene: TRBJ1-6
v_gene: TRBV11-3
abundance: NA
CDR3nt: TGTGCCAGCAGCTCGGACTGGGGAAATTCACCCCTCCACTTT
CDR3aa: CASSSDWGNSPLHF

d_gene: NA
j_gene: TRBJ2-6
v_gene: TRBV5-1
abundance: NA
CDR3nt: TGCGCCAGCAGCTTGGTCGGGGCTGGGGCCAACGTCCTGACTTTC
CDR3aa: CASSLVGAGANVLTF

d_gene: TRBD1
j_gene: TRBJ1-3
v_gene: TRBV4-3
abundance: once
CDR3nt: TGCGCCAGCAGCCAAGAATGGACAGGGAAAGGAAACACCATATATTTT
CDR3aa: CASSQEWTGKGNTIYF

d_gene: NA
j_gene: TRBJ1-3
v_gene: TRBV7-9
abundance: NA
CDR3nt: TGTGCCAGCAGCCGGGACAACTCTGGAAACACCATATATTTT
CDR3aa: CASSRDNSGNTIYF

d_gene: TRBD2
j_gene: TRBJ2-3
v_gene: TRBV5-4
abundance: NA
CDR3nt: TGTGCCAGCAGAACGGGACTAGCGGGGGCAGATACGCAGTATTTT
CDR3aa: CASRTGLAGADTQYF

d_gene: NA
j_gene: TRBJ2-7
v_gene: TRBV5-1
abundance: NA
CDR3nt: TGCGCCAGCAGCTTCGGGACTGGGACCTACGAGCAGTACTTC
CDR3aa: CASSFGTGTYEQYF

d_gene: NA
j_gene: TRBJ1-5
v_gene: TRBV2
abundance: few
CDR3nt: TGTGCCAGCAAAGAGGATCGGGGTAACAATCAGCCCCAGCATTTT
CDR3aa: CASKEDRGNNQPQHF

d_gene: NA
j_gene: TRBJ2-7
v_gene: TRBV4-1
abundance: few
CDR3nt: TGCGCCAGCAGCCAAGATCAGAGAGGGGGCTCCTACGAGCAGTACTTC
CDR3aa: CASSQDQRGGSYEQYF

d_gene: TRBD2
j_gene: TRBJ2-1
v_gene: TRBV27
abundance: NA
CDR3nt: TGTGCCAGCAGCCGGGGGACTAGCGGTTACAATGAGCAGTTCTTC
CDR3aa: CASSRGTSGYNEQFF

d_gene: TRBD1
j_gene: TRBJ1-4
v_gene: TRBV6-5
abundance: NA
CDR3nt: TGTGCCAGCAGTTATTCACAGGGGAATCAGGGGAAACTGTTTTTT
CDR3aa: CASSYSQGNQGKLFF

d_gene: NA
j_gene: TRBJ2-1
v_gene: TRBV11-2
abundance: few
CDR3nt: TGTGTCAGCAGCTTATATTTTGGACTATCGGACTACAATGAGCAGTTCTTC
CDR3aa: CVSSLYFGLSDYNEQFF

d_gene: TRBD1
j_gene: TRBJ1-2
v_gene: TRBV6-5
abundance: few
CDR3nt: TGTGCCAGCAGTCTAAATCCGGGACAGGGGTATGGCTACACCTTC
CDR3aa: CASSLNPGQGYGYTF

d_gene: NA
j_gene: TRBJ1-2
v_gene: TRBV25-1
abundance: NA
CDR3nt: TGTGCCAGCAGTATCGGAGGGACCTATGGCTACACCTTC
CDR3aa: CASSIGGTYGYTF

d_gene: NA
j_gene: TRBJ1-1
v_gene: TRBV5-1
abundance: NA
CDR3nt: TGCGCCAGCAGCTTGCTATCGAACACTGAAGCTTTCTTT
CDR3aa: CASSLLSNTEAFF

d_gene: NA
j_gene: TRBJ1-2
v_gene: TRBV2
abundance: NA
CDR3nt: TGTGCCAGCAGGACGACCCCAGCGTCCCCCATCTATGGCTACACCTTC
CDR3aa: CASRTTPASPIYGYTF

d_gene: NA
j_gene: TRBJ1-1
v_gene: TRBV5-8
abundance: NA
CDR3nt: TGTGCCAGCAGCTTGGGCCGGGTCAGATACACTGAAGCTTTCTTT
CDR3aa: CASSLGRVRYTEAFF

d_gene: NA
j_gene: TRBJ2-5
v_gene: TRBV2
abundance: NA
CDR3nt: TGTGCCCTAGGGGGAGACCAAGAGACCCAGTACTTC
CDR3aa: CALGGDQETQYF

d_gene: TRBD1
j_gene: TRBJ1-2
v_gene: TRBV7-2
abundance: NA
CDR3nt: TGTGCCAGCAGCTCCTCCCGGGACAGGGGAAGTTACTATGGCTACACCTTC
CDR3aa: CASSSSRDRGSYYGYTF

d_gene: TRBD2
j_gene: TRBJ2-1
v_gene: TRBV5-1
abundance: NA
CDR3nt: TGCGCCAGCAGCTTGGGTTCGTTTGGCGGGAGGGCCTCCAATGAGCAGTTCTTC
CDR3aa: CASSLGSFGGRASNEQFF

d_gene: TRBD2
j_gene: TRBJ2-7
v_gene: TRBV19
abundance: NA
CDR3nt: TGTGCCAGTAGCCGGACTAGCGGAACCTACGAGCAGTACTTC
CDR3aa: CASSRTSGTYEQYF

d_gene: TRBD2
j_gene: TRBJ2-5
v_gene: TRBV10-3
abundance: few
CDR3nt: TGTGCCATCAGTGCGGGACTAGCGGGGGTAGAGACCCAGTACTTC
CDR3aa: CAISAGLAGVETQYF

d_gene: TRBD1
j_gene: TRBJ2-6
v_gene: TRBV12-5
abundance: NA
CDR3nt: TGTGCTAGTGGTTTGAGGCTTCCTTGGACAGGGGGCGAATCTGGGGCCAACGTCCTGACTTTC
CDR3aa: CASGLRLPWTGGESGANVLTF

d_gene: NA
j_gene: TRBJ1-2
v_gene: TRBV7-8
abundance: NA
CDR3nt: TGTGCCAGCAGCACGCCGCCGGGGTATGGCTACACCTTC
CDR3aa: CASSTPPGYGYTF

d_gene: TRBD2
j_gene: TRBJ2-1
v_gene: TRBV7-9
abundance: NA
CDR3nt: TGTGCCAGCAGCCCTATGGGCGGGAGTAGTGCGGATGAGCAGTTCTTC
CDR3aa: CASSPMGGSSADEQFF

d_gene: NA
j_gene: TRBJ2-7
v_gene: TRBV18
abundance: NA
CDR3nt: TGTGCCAGCTCAACAGGGTCCTACGAGCAGTACTTC
CDR3aa: CASSTGSYEQYF

d_gene: NA
j_gene: TRBJ1-5
v_gene: TRBV30
abundance: NA
CDR3nt: TGTGCCTGGAGTCCAGGGGCCGCTCAGCCCCAGCATTTT
CDR3aa: CAWSPGAAQPQHF

d_gene: TRBD2
j_gene: TRBJ2-7
v_gene: TRBV10-2
abundance: NA
CDR3nt: TGCGCCAGCAGTGATGTGGGCGGGGGTTCTTCCTACGAGCAGTACTTC
CDR3aa: CASSDVGGGSSYEQYF

d_gene: NA
j_gene: TRBJ1-3
v_gene: TRBV4-1
abundance: few
CDR3nt: TGCGCCAGCAGCCAAAGAGGGACATTAGGAAACACCATATATTTT
CDR3aa: CASSQRGTLGNTIYF

d_gene: TRBD2
j_gene: TRBJ2-1
v_gene: TRBV6-5
abundance: NA
CDR3nt: TGTGCCAGCAGCCCCGGACTAGCGGGAGGAAATGAGCAGTTCTTC
CDR3aa: CASSPGLAGGNEQFF

d_gene: TRBD1
j_gene: TRBJ1-1
v_gene: TRBV19
abundance: NA
CDR3nt: TGTGCCAGCTGGACAGGGGGGGGTCTAATGAACACTGAAGCTTTCTTT
CDR3aa: CASWTGGGLMNTEAFF

d_gene: NA
j_gene: TRBJ2-1
v_gene: TRBV28
abundance: NA
CDR3nt: TGTGCCAGCAGTTTTATTAGCGGAACCACCGTGCCCTACAATGAGCAGTTCTTC
CDR3aa: CASSFISGTTVPYNEQFF

d_gene: NA
j_gene: TRBJ1-1
v_gene: TRBV7-9
abundance: NA
CDR3nt: TGTGCCAGCAGCTTAAATTCAGGGAACACTGAAGCTTTCTTT
CDR3aa: CASSLNSGNTEAFF

d_gene: TRBD1
j_gene: TRBJ2-7
v_gene: TRBV9
abundance: NA
CDR3nt: TGTGCCAGCAGCCCGACAGGGGACTCAATCGGCGAGCAGTACTTC
CDR3aa: CASSPTGDSIGEQYF

d_gene: NA
j_gene: TRBJ1-6
v_gene: TRBV9
abundance: NA
CDR3nt: TGTGCCAGCAGCCCCGGGAGTGGACCCCTCCACTTT
CDR3aa: CASSPGSGPLHF

d_gene: NA
j_gene: TRBJ2-7
v_gene: TRBV29-1
abundance: NA
CDR3nt: TGCAGCGTTGGTGAGACACCCTCCTACGAGCAGTACTTC
CDR3aa: CSVGETPSYEQYF

d_gene: TRBD2
j_gene: TRBJ2-7
v_gene: TRBV6-5
abundance: few
CDR3nt: TGTGCCAGCAGTCCTAATTCCGGGGGGGAGCAGTACTTC
CDR3aa: CASSPNSGGEQYF

d_gene: TRBD2
j_gene: TRBJ2-1
v_gene: TRBV19
abundance: NA
CDR3nt: TGTGCCAGTAGTATGAAGGGGGCTAGCGGGAGTAGGGGTCTATACAATGAGCAGTTCTTC
CDR3aa: CASSMKGASGSRGLYNEQFF

d_gene: NA
j_gene: TRBJ1-5
v_gene: TRBV6-1
abundance: few
CDR3nt: TGTGCCAGCAGTGAAGTCCGACAGGCCCTCCGCAATCAGCCCCAGCATTTT
CDR3aa: CASSEVRQALRNQPQHF

d_gene: NA
j_gene: TRBJ2-7
v_gene: TRBV15
abundance: NA
CDR3nt: TGTGCCACCCGAACCGGCGGGACCTCCGAGCAGTACTTC
CDR3aa: CATRTGGTSEQYF

d_gene: NA
j_gene: TRBJ2-7
v_gene: TRBV4-3
abundance: once
CDR3nt: TGCGCCAGCAGCCAAGAATACTCGCATACGACCTACGAGCAGTACTTC
CDR3aa: CASSQEYSHTTYEQYF

d_gene: NA
j_gene: TRBJ1-2
v_gene: TRBV6-5
abundance: NA
CDR3nt: TGTGCCAGCATCAACGGAGCTATTTCGGAAGGTGGCTACACCTTC
CDR3aa: CASINGAISEGGYTF

d_gene: NA
j_gene: TRBJ2-2
v_gene: TRBV6-5
abundance: NA
CDR3nt: TGTGCCAGCACCCCGGACAAACCGAACACCGGGGAGCTGTTTTTT
CDR3aa: CASTPDKPNTGELFF

d_gene: NA
j_gene: TRBJ1-1
v_gene: TRBV18
abundance: NA
CDR3nt: TGTGCCAGCTCACCAAAGTCGGAGGGGAGGGTAACTGAAGCTTTCTTT
CDR3aa: CASSPKSEGRVTEAFF

d_gene: TRBD1
j_gene: TRBJ2-7
v_gene: TRBV5-1
abundance: NA
CDR3nt: TGCGCCAGCAGCTTGGGGGACAGGGGCTACGAGCAGTACTTC
CDR3aa: CASSLGDRGYEQYF

d_gene: TRBD2
j_gene: TRBJ2-7
v_gene: TRBV9
abundance: NA
CDR3nt: TGTGCCAGCAGCCCCCGACTAGCGGGAGGCGAGCAGTACTTC
CDR3aa: CASSPRLAGGEQYF

d_gene: NA
j_gene: TRBJ1-1
v_gene: TRBV9
abundance: NA
CDR3nt: TGTGCCAGCAGCCCCCGGGGGGGCCCTTACACTGAAGCTTTCTTT
CDR3aa: CASSPRGGPYTEAFF

d_gene: NA
j_gene: TRBJ2-1
v_gene: TRBV18
abundance: NA
CDR3nt: TGTGCCAGCTCACCAGGAGCCTACAATGAGCAGTTCTTC
CDR3aa: CASSPGAYNEQFF

d_gene: NA
j_gene: TRBJ1-3
v_gene: TRBV5-1
abundance: NA
CDR3nt: TGCGCCAGCAGCTTGGGAGGTTCAGGAAACACCATATATTTT
CDR3aa: CASSLGGSGNTIYF

d_gene: TRBD1
j_gene: TRBJ1-1
v_gene: TRBV18
abundance: NA
CDR3nt: TGTGCCAGCTCACCTCCGGGACAGCTGGTCAACACTGAAGCTTTCTTT
CDR3aa: CASSPPGQLVNTEAFF

d_gene: NA
j_gene: TRBJ1-3
v_gene: TRBV9
abundance: NA
CDR3nt: TGTGCCAGCAGCCCCGGAAGGGGTTCTGGAAACACCATATATTTT
CDR3aa: CASSPGRGSGNTIYF

d_gene: NA
j_gene: TRBJ1-5
v_gene: TRBV6-5
abundance: NA
CDR3nt: TGTGCCAGCAGTTACTGGAGCGGTCAGCCCCAGCATTTT
CDR3aa: CASSYWSGQPQHF

d_gene: TRBD1
j_gene: TRBJ2-7
v_gene: TRBV5-4
abundance: once
CDR3nt: TGTGCCAGCAGCAGGGACAGGGGTTACGAGCAGTACTTC
CDR3aa: CASSRDRGYEQYF

d_gene: TRBD2
j_gene: TRBJ2-5
v_gene: TRBV10-3
abundance: few
CDR3nt: TGTGCCATCAGACCGGGACTAGCGACCCAAGAGACCCAGTACTTC
CDR3aa: CAIRPGLATQETQYF

d_gene: TRBD1
j_gene: TRBJ1-4
v_gene: TRBV18
abundance: NA
CDR3nt: TGTGCCAGCCGCGCCGGGGACAGAGATGAAAAACTGTTTTTT
CDR3aa: CASRAGDRDEKLFF

d_gene: TRBD1
j_gene: TRBJ1-2
v_gene: TRBV7-3
abundance: once
CDR3nt: TGTGCCAGCAGCTTCGATCATAGACAGGGAGGTGGCTACACCTTC
CDR3aa: CASSFDHRQGGGYTF

d_gene: NA
j_gene: TRBJ2-7
v_gene: TRBV19
abundance: NA
CDR3nt: TGTGCCAGTAGACCCAGAGGGTATAACTACGAGCAGTACTTC
CDR3aa: CASRPRGYNYEQYF

d_gene: NA
j_gene: TRBJ1-1
v_gene: TRBV30
abundance: NA
CDR3nt: TGTGCCTGGAACAGGAACACTGAAGCTTTCTTT
CDR3aa: CAWNRNTEAFF